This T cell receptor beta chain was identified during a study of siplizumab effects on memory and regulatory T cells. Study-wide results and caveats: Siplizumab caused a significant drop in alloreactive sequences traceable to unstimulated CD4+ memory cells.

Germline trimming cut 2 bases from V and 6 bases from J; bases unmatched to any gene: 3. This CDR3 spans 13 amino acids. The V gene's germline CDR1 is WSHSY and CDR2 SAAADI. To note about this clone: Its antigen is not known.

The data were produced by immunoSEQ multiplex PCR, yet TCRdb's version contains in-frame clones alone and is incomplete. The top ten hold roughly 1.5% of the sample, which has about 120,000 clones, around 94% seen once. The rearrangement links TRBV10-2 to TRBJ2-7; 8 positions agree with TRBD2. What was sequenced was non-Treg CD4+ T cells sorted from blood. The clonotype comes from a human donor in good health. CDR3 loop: CASSEREGREQYF. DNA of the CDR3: TGCGCCAGCAGTGAGCGGGAGGGACGCGAGCAGTACTTC.